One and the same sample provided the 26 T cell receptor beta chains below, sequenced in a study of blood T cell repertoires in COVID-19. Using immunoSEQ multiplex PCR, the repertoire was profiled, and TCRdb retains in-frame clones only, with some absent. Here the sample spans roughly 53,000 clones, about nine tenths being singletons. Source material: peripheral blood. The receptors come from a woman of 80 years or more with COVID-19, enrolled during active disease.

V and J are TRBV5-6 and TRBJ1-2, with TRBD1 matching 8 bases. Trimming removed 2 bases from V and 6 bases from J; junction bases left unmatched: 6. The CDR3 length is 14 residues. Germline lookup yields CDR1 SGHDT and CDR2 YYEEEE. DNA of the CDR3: TGTGCCAGCAGCTTACTCAGGGGGCGGCATGGCTACACCTTC. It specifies CASSLLRGRHGYTF.

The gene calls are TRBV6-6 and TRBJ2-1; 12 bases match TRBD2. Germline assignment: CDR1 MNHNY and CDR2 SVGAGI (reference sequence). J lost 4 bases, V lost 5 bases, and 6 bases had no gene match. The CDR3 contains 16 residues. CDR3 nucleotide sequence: TGTGCCAGCAGTACGAGGACTAGCGGGACTTACAATGAGCAGTTCTTC. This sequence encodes CASSTRTSGTYNEQFF.

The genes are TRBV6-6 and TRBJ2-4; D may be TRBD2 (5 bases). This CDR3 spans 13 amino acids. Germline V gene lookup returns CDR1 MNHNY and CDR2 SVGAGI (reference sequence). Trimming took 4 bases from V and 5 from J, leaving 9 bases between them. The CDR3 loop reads CASSSGKENIQYF. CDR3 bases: TGTGCCAGCAGTTCCGGGAAGGAAAACATTCAGTACTTC.

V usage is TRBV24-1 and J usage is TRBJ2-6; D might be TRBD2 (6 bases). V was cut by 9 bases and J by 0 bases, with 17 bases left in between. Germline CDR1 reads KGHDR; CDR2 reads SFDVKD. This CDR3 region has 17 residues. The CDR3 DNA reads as TGTGCCACCGGGGCAGGAGGGGCCCACTCTGGGGCCAACGTCCTGACTTTC. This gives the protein CATGAGGAHSGANVLTF.

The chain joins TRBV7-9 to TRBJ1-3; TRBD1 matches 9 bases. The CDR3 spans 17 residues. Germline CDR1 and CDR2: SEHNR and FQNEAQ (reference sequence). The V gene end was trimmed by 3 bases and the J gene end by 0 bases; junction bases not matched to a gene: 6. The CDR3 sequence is CASSFRDRDFSGNTIYF. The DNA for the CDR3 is TGTGCCAGCAGCTTCCGGGACAGGGACTTCTCTGGAAACACCATATATTTT.

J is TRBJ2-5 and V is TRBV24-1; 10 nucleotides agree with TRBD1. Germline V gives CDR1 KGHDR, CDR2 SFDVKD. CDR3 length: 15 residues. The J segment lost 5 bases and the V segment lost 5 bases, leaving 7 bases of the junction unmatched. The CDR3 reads CATSAGQGIPETQYF. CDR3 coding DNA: TGTGCCACCAGTGCGGGACAGGGGATTCCGGAGACCCAGTACTTC.

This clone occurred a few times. The CDR3 loop reads CASSISREKRPYEQYF. Here the CDR3 DNA reads TGTGCCAGCAGCATCTCCCGGGAGAAGAGACCCTACGAGCAGTACTTC. This chain connects TRBV21-1 to TRBJ2-7; TRBD2 is the table's D call and was not checked against the DNA. TRBV21-1 is assigned pseudogene status. This CDR3 is 16 amino acids long.

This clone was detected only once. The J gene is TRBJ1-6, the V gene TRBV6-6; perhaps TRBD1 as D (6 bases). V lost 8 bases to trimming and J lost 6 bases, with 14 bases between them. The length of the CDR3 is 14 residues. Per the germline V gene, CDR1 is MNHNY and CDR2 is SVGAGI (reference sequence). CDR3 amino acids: CASLPGTTNSPLHF. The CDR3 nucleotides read TGTGCCAGCCTCCCCGGGACAACTAATTCACCCCTCCACTTT.

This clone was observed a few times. CDR3 region: CASSLATGARSEAFF. The DNA of the CDR3 is TGTGCCAGCAGCTTAGCGACAGGGGCGAGATCTGAAGCTTTCTTT. The chain has TRBV9 and TRBJ1-1; 8 bases are shared with TRBD1. Germline V gives CDR1 SGDLS, CDR2 YYNGEE. Germline trimming cut 4 bases from V and 6 bases from J; bases unmatched to any gene: 11. This CDR3 has 15 amino acids.

The CDR3 bases are TGTGCCAGCTCACCGCGGCGGGAGACCCAGTACTTC. Translation gives CASSPRRETQYF. The gene calls are TRBV18 and TRBJ2-5; D unresolved. The V end was cut by 3 bases, the J end by 5 bases, with 7 bases between. There are 12 residues in the CDR3. Germline CDR1 is KGHSH and CDR2 is LQKENI.

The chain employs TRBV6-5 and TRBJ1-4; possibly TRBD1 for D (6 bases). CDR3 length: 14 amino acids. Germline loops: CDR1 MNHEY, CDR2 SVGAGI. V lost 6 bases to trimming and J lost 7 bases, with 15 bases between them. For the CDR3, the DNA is TGTGCCAGCAGACAGGCCCTAGGGGGTGAAAAACTGTTTTTT. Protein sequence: CASRQALGGEKLFF.

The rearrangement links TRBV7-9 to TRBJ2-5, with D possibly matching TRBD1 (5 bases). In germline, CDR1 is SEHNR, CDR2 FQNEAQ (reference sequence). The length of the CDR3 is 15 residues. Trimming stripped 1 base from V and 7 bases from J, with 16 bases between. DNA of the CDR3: TGTGCCAGCAGCTTAGTTGCAGGCCCAGGGTCGACCCAGTACTTC. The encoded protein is CASSLVAGPGSTQYF.

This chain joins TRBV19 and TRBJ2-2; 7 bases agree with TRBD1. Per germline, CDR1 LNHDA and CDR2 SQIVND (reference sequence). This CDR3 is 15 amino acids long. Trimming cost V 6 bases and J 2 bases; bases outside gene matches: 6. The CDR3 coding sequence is TGTGCCAGTAGCCGGGACAGTAGAAACACCGGGGAGCTGTTTTTT. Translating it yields CASSRDSRNTGELFF.

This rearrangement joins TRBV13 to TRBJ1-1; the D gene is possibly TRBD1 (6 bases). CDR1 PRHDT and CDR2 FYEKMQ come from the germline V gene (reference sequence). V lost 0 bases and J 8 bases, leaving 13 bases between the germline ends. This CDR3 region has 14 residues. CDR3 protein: CASSLGRRGLEAFF. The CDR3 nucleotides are TGTGCCAGCAGCTTAGGGCGGCGGGGGCTGGAAGCTTTCTTT.

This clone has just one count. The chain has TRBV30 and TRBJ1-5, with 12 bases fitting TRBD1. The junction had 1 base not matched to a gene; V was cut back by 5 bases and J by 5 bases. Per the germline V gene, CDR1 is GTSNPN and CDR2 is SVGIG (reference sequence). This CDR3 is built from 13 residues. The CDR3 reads CAWGTGGYQPQHF. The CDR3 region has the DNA TGTGCCTGGGGGACAGGGGGCTATCAGCCCCAGCATTTT.

CDR3: CATSDPQSGETQYF. Here the CDR3 DNA reads TGTGCCACCAGTGACCCACAGTCCGGTGAGACCCAGTACTTC. This rearrangement joins TRBV24-1 to TRBJ2-5; D is ambiguous. The germline CDR1 and CDR2 sequences are KGHDR and SFDVKD. V lost 4 bases and J 5 bases, leaving 13 bases between the germline ends. CDR3 length: 14 amino acids.

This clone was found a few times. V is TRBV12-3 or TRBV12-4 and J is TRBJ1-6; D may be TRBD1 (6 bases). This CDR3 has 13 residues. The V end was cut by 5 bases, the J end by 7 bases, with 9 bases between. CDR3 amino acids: CASSGQSNSPLHF. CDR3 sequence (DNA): TGTGCCAGCAGTGGACAGTCGAATTCACCCCTCCACTTT.

CDR3 nucleotide sequence: TGTGCCAGCAGTTTAGGTTTAGGCAGGCAGTACACTGAAGCTTTCTTT. Amino acids: CASSLGLGRQYTEAFF. The chain combines TRBV28 with TRBJ1-1; D unresolved. This CDR3 contains 16 residues. Between the trimmed V and J ends, which lost 2 bases and 3 bases, there was a span of 16 bases. Per germline, CDR1 MDHEN and CDR2 SYDVKM. Drawing the rest from reference TRBV28 and TRBJ1-1, the complete variable domain is DVKVTQSSRYLVKRTGEKVFLECVQDMDHENMFWYRQDPGLGLRLIYFSYDVKMKEKGDIPEGYSVSREKKERFSLILESASTNQTSMYLCASSLGLGRQYTEAFFGQGTRLTVV.

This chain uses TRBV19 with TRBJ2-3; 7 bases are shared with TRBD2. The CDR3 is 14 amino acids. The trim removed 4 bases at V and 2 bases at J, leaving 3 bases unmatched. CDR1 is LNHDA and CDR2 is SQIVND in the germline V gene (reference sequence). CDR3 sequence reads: CASSRGGDTDTQYF. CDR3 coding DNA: TGTGCCAGTAGTAGGGGGGGGGACACAGATACGCAGTATTTT.

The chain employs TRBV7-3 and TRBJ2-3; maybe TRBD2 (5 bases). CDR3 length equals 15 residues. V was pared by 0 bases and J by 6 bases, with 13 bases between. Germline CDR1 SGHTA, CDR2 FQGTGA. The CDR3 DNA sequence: TGTGCCAGCAGCTTAACGTCGGGAACCTCCGATACGCAGTATTTT. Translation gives CASSLTSGTSDTQYF.

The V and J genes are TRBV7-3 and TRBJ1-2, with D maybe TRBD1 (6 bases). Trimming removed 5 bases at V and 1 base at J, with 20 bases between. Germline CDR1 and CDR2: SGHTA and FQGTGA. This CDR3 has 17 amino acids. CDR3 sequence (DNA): TGTGCCAGCAGCGCCCCCGACCGGACAGTGGGTAACTATGGCTACACCTTC. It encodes CASSAPDRTVGNYGYTF.

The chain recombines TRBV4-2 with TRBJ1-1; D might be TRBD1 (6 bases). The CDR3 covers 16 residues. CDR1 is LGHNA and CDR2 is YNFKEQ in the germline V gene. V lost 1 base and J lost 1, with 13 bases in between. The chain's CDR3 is CASSQVNREANTEAFF. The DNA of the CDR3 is TGTGCCAGCAGCCAAGTTAACAGGGAAGCGAACACTGAAGCTTTCTTT.

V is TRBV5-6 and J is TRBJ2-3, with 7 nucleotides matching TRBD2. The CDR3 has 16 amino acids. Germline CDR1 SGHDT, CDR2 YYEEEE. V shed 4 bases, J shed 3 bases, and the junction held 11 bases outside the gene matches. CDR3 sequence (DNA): TGTGCCAGCAGCACCGGGAGCGGGGTCCGGACAGATACGCAGTATTTT. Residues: CASSTGSGVRTDTQYF.

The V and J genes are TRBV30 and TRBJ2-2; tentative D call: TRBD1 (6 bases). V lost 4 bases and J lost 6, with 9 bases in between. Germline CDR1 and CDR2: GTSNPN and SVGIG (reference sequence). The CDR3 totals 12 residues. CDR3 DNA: TGTGCCTGGAAAGGGGGAGCCGGGGAGCTGTTTTTT. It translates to CAWKGGAGELFF.

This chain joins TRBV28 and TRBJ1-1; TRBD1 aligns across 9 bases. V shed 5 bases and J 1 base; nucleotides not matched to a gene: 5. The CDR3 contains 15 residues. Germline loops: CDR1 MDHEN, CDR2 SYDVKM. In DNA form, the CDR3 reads TGTGCCAGCAGTCCTAACAGGGGGCGGAACACTGAAGCTTTCTTT. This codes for CASSPNRGRNTEAFF.

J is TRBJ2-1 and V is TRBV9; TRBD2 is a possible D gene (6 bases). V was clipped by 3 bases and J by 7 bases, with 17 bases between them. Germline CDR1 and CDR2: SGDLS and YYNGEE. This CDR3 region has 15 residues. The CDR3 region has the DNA TGTGCCAGCAGCGGAGAGGGACTCGTGGGTAATGAGCAGTTCTTC. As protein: CASSGEGLVGNEQFF. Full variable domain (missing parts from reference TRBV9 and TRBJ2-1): DSGVTQTPKHLITATGQRVTLRCSPRSGDLSVYWYQQSLDQGLQFLIQYYNGEERAKGNILERFSAQQFPDLHSELNLSSLELGDSALYFCASSGEGLVGNEQFFGPGTRLTVL.